The sequence of this T cell receptor (beta chain) was determined in a study of OX40 agonist ivuxolimab in advanced cancers. The length of the CDR3 is 16 residues. Germline V gene data show CDR1 as SGHAT and CDR2 as FQNNGV. Unmatched junction bases numbered 8, after V lost 4 bases and J lost 5 bases. Profiling relied on immunoSEQ multiplex PCR, and the TCRdb table lists in-frame clones only, not all of them. The sample yields more than 60,000 clones, 90% seen once. Sample: CD4+ or CD8+ T cells sorted from blood, taken in a trial of the OX40 agonist ivuxolimab. The sequence derives from an adult with an advanced solid tumor such as melanoma, head and neck, liver or kidney cancer. The chain joins TRBV11-2 to TRBJ2-1, with 10 bases that match TRBD2. CDR3 in amino acids: CASSSNQRGGHNEQFF. CDR3 in DNA: TGTGCCAGCAGCTCAAACCAGCGGGGGGGTCACAATGAGCAGTTCTTC.